The T cell receptor (beta chain) under discussion was sequenced for a study of post-analysis software for immune sequencing data. The overall study: Included among the disease courses, which were recorded for the cohort, were relapsing-remitting, secondary progressive and progressive-relapsing multiple sclerosis.

As for this clonotype: Its antigen is as yet unknown.

CDR1 SGHTA and CDR2 FQGNSA come from the germline V gene. The CDR3 is 15 amino acids. V was shortened by 3 bases and J by 5 bases, with 16 bases between the two germline ends. TCR beta libraries were prepared from cDNA with unique molecular identifiers. TCRdb fed the PCR reads into MiXCR, producing one record per CDR3 protein. The sample yields about 810,000 distinct CDR3 sequences, around 53% seen once. Study-level results: The authors found that F measure strongly co-clustered same-batch samples. Included in a set of a few TRBV segments more frequent in patients than controls were TRBV5-6, TRBV5-1 and TRBV20-1.

The material sequenced was blood. This receptor was obtained from a girl between 10 and 17 years old with multiple sclerosis. This sequence joins TRBV7-2 and TRBJ1-2; weak D call: TRBD1 (5 bases). CDR3 nucleotide sequence: TGTGCCAGCAGCTTTTTTCCGACTCGGGGGTATGGCTACACCTTC. Translation: CASSFFPTRGYGYTF.